Listed below are T cell receptor beta chains from one sample, sequenced in a study of graft-versus-host responses after intestinal transplantation. The repertoire was sequenced with immunoSEQ multiplex PCR; TCRdb's copy has only in-frame clones and lacks some. There are fewer than 70,000 clones in the sample; roughly 89% occur only once, and about 6.7% lies in the top ten. Sequenced material: bone marrow, taken approximately 740 days after intestinal transplantation. These receptor sequences come from a human patient who received an intestinal transplant, so some T cells may come from the graft donor. CDR3s include the opening cysteine and the closing phenylalanine or tryptophan. D genes are given only for firm matches.

j_call d_call v_call cdr3_nt cdr3_aa
TRBJ2-1 TRBD1 TRBV18 TGTGCCAGCTCACCGCGACAGGGCTACAATGAGCAGTTCTTC CASSPRQGYNEQFF
TRBJ2-5 NA TRBV7-9 TGTGCCAGCAGCCCCCGTTATGGCAGGCAAGAGACCCAGTACTTC CASSPRYGRQETQYF
TRBJ2-7 NA TRBV5-6 TGTGCCAGCGAACAGGGCTACGAGCAGTACTTC CASEQGYEQYF
TRBJ2-3 NA TRBV10-3 TGTGCCATCAGTAGGGAGGTCGCCACAGATACGCAGTATTTT CAISREVATDTQYF
TRBJ1-4 TRBD1 TRBV7-9 TGTGCCAGCAGCTCTCGGACAGGGGGCGAGGGTGAAAAACTGTTTTTT CASSSRTGGEGEKLFF
TRBJ1-2 NA TRBV5-1 TGCGCCAGCAGCTTTGGGGAAGTCTATGGCTACACCTTC CASSFGEVYGYTF
TRBJ2-7 NA TRBV19 TGTGCCAGTAGTATGGGCTATAGCCGGACATTCTACGAGCAGTACTTC CASSMGYSRTFYEQYF
TRBJ2-3 NA TRBV13 TGTGCCAGCAGATCCTCCGGGACCCGGCCCCCAGATACGCAGTATTTT CASRSSGTRPPDTQYF
TRBJ1-2 TRBD1 TRBV4-1 TGCGCCAGCAGCCGGTATGGAACAGGGGGGGATTATTATGGCTACACCTTC CASSRYGTGGDYYGYTF
TRBJ2-7 NA TRBV6-5 TGTGCCAGCAGTCCGCTCTCTGGGCTCGAGCAGTACTTC CASSPLSGLEQYF
TRBJ2-7 TRBD1 TRBV5-1 TGTGCCAGCAGCTCACAAGGGACCACAGGGGGGGAGCAGTACTTC CASSSQGTTGGEQYF
TRBJ2-7 TRBD1 TRBV6-5 TGTGCCAGCGGGGACAGGGGAAGGCCACCCTACGAGCAGTACTTC CASGDRGRPPYEQYF
TRBJ1-2 NA TRBV18 TGTGCCAGCTCACCGGGGGTCCCTAATCTATCAGAATATGGCTACACCTTC CASSPGVPNLSEYGYTF
TRBJ2-3 TRBD2 TRBV15 TGTGCCACCAGCAGACCTTCTAGCGGGGGGGCCCCAGATACGCAGTATTTT CATSRPSSGGAPDTQYF
TRBJ1-4 NA TRBV11-3 TGTGCCAGCAGCTTACTCCCCATGGGGGGGGGAGAAAAACTGTTTTTT CASSLLPMGGGEKLFF
TRBJ2-2 NA TRBV27 TGTGCCAGCACCGATCGGTGGGGAGAGGGAGAAACCGGGGAGCTGTTTTTT CASTDRWGEGETGELFF